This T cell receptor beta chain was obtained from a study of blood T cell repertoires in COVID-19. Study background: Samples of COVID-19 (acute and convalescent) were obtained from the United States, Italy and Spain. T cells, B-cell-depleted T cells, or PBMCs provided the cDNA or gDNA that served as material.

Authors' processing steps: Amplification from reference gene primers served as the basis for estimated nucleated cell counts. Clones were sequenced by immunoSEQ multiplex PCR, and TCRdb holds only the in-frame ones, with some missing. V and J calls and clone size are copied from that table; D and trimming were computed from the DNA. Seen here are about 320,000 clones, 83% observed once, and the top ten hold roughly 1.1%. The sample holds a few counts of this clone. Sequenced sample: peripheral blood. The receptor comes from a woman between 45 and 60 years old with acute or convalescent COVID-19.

The CDR3 protein is CATSGRGILYSGNTIYF. The CDR3 DNA sequence: TGTGCCACCAGCGGTCGAGGGATCCTTTATTCTGGAAACACCATATATTTT. The chain employs TRBV15 and TRBJ1-3; D remains ambiguous. V dropped 5 bases and J dropped 1 base, with 18 bases sitting between them. The CDR3 loop spans 17 amino acids. Germline loops: CDR1 LNHNV, CDR2 YYDKDF (reference sequence). Based on the CDR3 plus reference TRBV15 and TRBJ1-3, the full variable domain is DAMVIQNPRYQVTQFGKPVTLSCSQTLNHNVMYWYQQKSSQAPKLLFHYYDKDFNNEADTPDNFQSRRPNTSFCFLDIRSPGLGDTAMYLCATSGRGILYSGNTIYFGEGSWLTVV.